The entry that follows covers one T cell receptor (beta chain) sequence. The antigen it recognizes is unknown. Base qualities are missing; no much larger clone stands one base away. This entry belongs to a study of PD-1 blockade in mismatch repair-deficient tumors (dated by TCRdb to 2016 to 2017). Notes on the research overall: Between September 2013 and late 2016, the trial enrolled 86 consecutive patients with approximately 13 mismatch repair-deficient cancer types, every one of whom had been previously treated and was progressing. Tumor-associated T cell clones were tracked in the peripheral blood of patients responding to PD-1 blockade by deep sequencing of TCR CDR3 regions. Results the study describes overall, beyond this receptor: Rapid expansion after pembrolizumab followed by contraction, generally before radiologic responses, was shown by tumor-resident clones, which were often undetectable in blood before treatment.

Library method: the immunoSEQ multiplex PCR assay. This is the immuneACCESS table as TCRdb keeps it, with only in-frame sequences that have V and J called. A part of the clones is gone; compared with another copy, unresolved V genes explain less than half, and the rest is unexplained. A total of some 100,000 clones appear in this sample, 70% to 85% of them only once. The top ten clones comprise about 6.3% of the sample. For each enrolled patient, mismatch repair deficiency was established using either polymerase chain reaction or immunohistochemistry. Three patients who responded to pembrolizumab therapy underwent TCR sequencing. The phase II trial prospectively evaluated PD-1 blockade with pembrolizumab in advanced mismatch repair-deficient cancers, independent of tissue of origin. Serial peripheral blood T cell samples were collected before and at multiple times after starting PD-1 blockade. Blood sampling time points were reported as weeks after the first dose of pembrolizumab.

The germline V gene (reference sequence) supplies CDR1 LNHDA and CDR2 SQIVND. The V and J ends are trimmed by 8 bases and 0 bases, leaving 16 bases between them. The CDR3 holds 16 amino acids from the cysteine to the phenylalanine. Only the CDR3 part of the read is kept: 48 bases, read in frame from the first base. Sequencing used peripheral blood, obtained roughly 35 weeks after starting pembrolizumab. The sequence links TRBV19 to TRBJ1-4; the D gene is not confidently resolved. The sequence came from an adult with mismatch repair-deficient cancer. Here the CDR3 is given as CASRERFSSTNEKLFF. The nucleotide sequence is TGTGCCAGTCGTGAGAGATTTTCTTCAACTAATGAAAAACTGTTTTTT.